This T cell receptor (beta chain) derives from a study of cytomegalovirus exposure and HLA in healthy donors. Those who donated were healthy bone marrow donors. Germline V gives CDR1 MNHEY, CDR2 SMNVEV (reference sequence). Unmatched junction bases numbered 5, after V lost 5 bases and J lost 0 bases. This CDR3 contains 16 residues. With 60 Vbeta and 13 Jbeta primers, the PCR was carried out. Measured with immunoSEQ multiplex PCR; TCRdb has only the in-frame clones, and not every one. The sample lists about 190,000 clones; roughly 80% were seen once. The chain is built from TRBV27 and TRBJ1-1, with 11 nucleotides matching TRBD1. This sequence originates from a man in his fifties or sixties in good health and CMV-seronegative. Sequencing was done on a sample of PBMCs. CDR3 protein: CASSPGTGGLNTEAFF. The CDR3 bases are TGTGCCAGCAGTCCAGGGACAGGGGGTTTGAACACTGAAGCTTTCTTT.